These 2 T cell receptor beta chains were sequenced from one sample in a study of cytomegalovirus exposure and HLA in healthy donors. The PCR made use of 60 Vbeta and 13 Jbeta primers. Sequencing was performed with immunoSEQ multiplex PCR; in TCRdb, only in-frame clones are kept and a portion is missing. This table has some 200,000 clones, roughly 73% appearing once. Specimen: PBMCs. The receptor source for this set is a woman aged 25 to 39 in good health and CMV-seronegative.

CDR3 sequence (DNA): TGTGCCAGCTCTCTCCGGGTTGCAGATGGCTATGGCTACACCTTC. This sequence encodes CASSLRVADGYGYTF. The J gene is TRBJ1-2, the V gene TRBV6-1; D is uncertain. The V end was cut by 8 bases, the J end by 4 bases, with 20 bases between. Germline V gene lookup returns CDR1 MNHNS and CDR2 SASEGT. CDR3 length: 15 residues.

This clone was detected once. The chain is built from TRBV2 and TRBJ2-3, with 9 bases matching TRBD2. The V segment lost 8 bases and the J segment 6 bases; nucleotides outside the gene matches: 6. The germline V gene encodes CDR1 SNHLY and CDR2 FYNNEI. The CDR3 loop spans 13 amino acids. In DNA form, the CDR3 reads TGTGCCAGCGCAGGGACTAGCATGGATACGCAGTATTTT. Translated: CASAGTSMDTQYF.